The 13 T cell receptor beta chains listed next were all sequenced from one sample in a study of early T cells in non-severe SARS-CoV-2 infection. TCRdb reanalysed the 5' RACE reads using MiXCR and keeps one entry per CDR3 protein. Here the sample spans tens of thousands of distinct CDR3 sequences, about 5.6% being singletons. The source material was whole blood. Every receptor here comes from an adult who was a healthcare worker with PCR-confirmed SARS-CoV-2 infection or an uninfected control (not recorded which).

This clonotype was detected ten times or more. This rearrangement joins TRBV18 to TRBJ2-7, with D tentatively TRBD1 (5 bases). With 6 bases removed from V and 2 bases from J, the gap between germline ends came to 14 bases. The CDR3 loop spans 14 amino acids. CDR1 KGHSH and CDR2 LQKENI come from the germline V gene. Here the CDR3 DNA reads TGTGCCAGCTCCGAAACAGGTCTCCCCTACGAGCAGTACTTC. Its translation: CASSETGLPYEQYF.

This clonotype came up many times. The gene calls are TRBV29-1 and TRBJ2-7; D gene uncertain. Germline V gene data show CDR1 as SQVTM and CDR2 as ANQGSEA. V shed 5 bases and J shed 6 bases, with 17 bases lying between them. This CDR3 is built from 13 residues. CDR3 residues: CSVPNGVSGEQYF. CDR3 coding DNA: TGCAGCGTTCCCAATGGGGTGTCGGGCGAGCAGTACTTC.

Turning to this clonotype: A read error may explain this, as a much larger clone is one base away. The CDR3 DNA is TGTGTCAGCAGCTCGAACCCAGGGGTAGCTTCACCCCTCCACTTT. Protein product: CVSSSNPGVASPLHF. This sequence joins TRBV7-3 and TRBJ1-6; D is possibly TRBD1 (6 bases). Germline V gene data show CDR1 as SGHTA and CDR2 as FQGTGA. The CDR3 sequence is 15 residues long.

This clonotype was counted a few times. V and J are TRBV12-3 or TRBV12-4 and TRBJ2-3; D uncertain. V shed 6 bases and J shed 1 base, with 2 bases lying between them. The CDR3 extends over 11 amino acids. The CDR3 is CASSRTDTQYF. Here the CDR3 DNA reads TGTGCCAGCAGCCGCACAGATACGCAGTATTTT.

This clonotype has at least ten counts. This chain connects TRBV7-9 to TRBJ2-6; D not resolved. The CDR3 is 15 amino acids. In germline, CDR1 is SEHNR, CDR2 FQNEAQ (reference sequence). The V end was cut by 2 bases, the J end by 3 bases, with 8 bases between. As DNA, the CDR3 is TGTGCCAGCAGCTTACCCCTCGGTGGGGCCAACGTCCTGACTTTC. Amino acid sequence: CASSLPLGGANVLTF. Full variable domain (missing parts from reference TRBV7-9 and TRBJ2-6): DTGVSQNPRHKITKRGQNVTFRCDPISEHNRLYWYRQTLGQGPEFLTYFQNEAQLEKSRLLSDRFSAERPKGSFSTLEIQRTEQGDSAMYLCASSLPLGGANVLTFGAGSRLTVL.

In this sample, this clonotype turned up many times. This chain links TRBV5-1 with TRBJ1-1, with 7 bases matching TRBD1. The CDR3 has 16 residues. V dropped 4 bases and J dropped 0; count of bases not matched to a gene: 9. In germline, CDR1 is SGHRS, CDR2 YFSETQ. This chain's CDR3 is CASSKDRRLMNTEAFF. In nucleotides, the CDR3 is TGCGCCAGCAGCAAGGACAGGCGATTAATGAACACTGAAGCTTTCTTT. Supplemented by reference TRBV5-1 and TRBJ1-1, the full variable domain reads KAGVTQTPRYLIKTRGQQVTLSCSPISGHRSVSWYQQTPGQGLQFLFEYFSETQRNKGNFPGRFSGRQFSNSRSEMNVSTLELGDSALYLCASSKDRRLMNTEAFFGQGTRLTVV.

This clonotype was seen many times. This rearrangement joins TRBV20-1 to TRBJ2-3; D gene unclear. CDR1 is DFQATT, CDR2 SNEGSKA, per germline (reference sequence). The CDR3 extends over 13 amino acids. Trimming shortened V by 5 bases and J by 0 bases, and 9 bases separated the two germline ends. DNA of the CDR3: TGCAGTGCTGACACCGCTAGCACAGATACGCAGTATTTT. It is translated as CSADTASTDTQYF.

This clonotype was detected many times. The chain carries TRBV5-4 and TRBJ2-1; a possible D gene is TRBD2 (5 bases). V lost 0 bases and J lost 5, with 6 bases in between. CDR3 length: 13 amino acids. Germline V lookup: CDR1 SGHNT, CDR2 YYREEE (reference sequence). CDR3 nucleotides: TGTGCCAGCAGCTTGGGACTAAACAATGAGCAGTTCTTC. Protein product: CASSLGLNNEQFF.

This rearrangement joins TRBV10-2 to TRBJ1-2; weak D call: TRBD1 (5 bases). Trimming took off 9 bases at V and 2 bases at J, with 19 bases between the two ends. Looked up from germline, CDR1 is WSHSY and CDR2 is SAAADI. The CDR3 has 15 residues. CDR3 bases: TGCGCCAGTTGGGGGAGGCAGGGTCGCAACTATGGCTACACCTTC. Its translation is CASWGRQGRNYGYTF.

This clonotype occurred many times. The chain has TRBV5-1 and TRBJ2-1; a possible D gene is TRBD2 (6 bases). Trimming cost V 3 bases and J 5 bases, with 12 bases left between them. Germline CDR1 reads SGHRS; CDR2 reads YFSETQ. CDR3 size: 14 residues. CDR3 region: CASSWDSQDNEQFF. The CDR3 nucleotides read TGCGCCAGCAGCTGGGACTCACAAGACAATGAGCAGTTCTTC. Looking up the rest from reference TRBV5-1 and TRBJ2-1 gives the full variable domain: KAGVTQTPRYLIKTRGQQVTLSCSPISGHRSVSWYQQTPGQGLQFLFEYFSETQRNKGNFPGRFSGRQFSNSRSEMNVSTLELGDSALYLCASSWDSQDNEQFFGPGTRLTVL.

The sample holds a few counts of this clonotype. CDR3 in DNA: TGTGCCAGCAGTCTGCAACTAGCGGGAGGGTGGAATGAGCAGTTCTTC. It encodes CASSLQLAGGWNEQFF. V is TRBV6-5 and J is TRBJ2-1; TRBD2 matches 13 bases. The V segment lost 5 bases and the J segment 7 bases; nucleotides outside the gene matches: 8. This CDR3 region has 16 residues. CDR1 is MNHEY, CDR2 SVGAGI, per germline.

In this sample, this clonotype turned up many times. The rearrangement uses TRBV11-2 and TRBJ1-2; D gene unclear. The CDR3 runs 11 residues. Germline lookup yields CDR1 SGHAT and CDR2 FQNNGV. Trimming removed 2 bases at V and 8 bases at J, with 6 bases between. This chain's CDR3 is CASSLREGYTF. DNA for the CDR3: TGTGCCAGCAGCTTAAGAGAAGGCTACACCTTC.

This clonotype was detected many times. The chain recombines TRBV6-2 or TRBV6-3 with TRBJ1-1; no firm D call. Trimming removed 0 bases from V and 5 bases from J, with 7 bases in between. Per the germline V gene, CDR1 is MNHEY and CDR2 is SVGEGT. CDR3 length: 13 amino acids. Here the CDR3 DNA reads TGTGCCAGCAGTTACTCGACGGGGACTGAAGCTTTCTTT. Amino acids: CASSYSTGTEAFF.